This T cell receptor (beta chain) was profiled in a study of T cell responses to AZD1222 COVID-19 vaccine. For this clone: The antigen is not known.

The CDR3 contains 13 residues. V lost 5 bases and J lost 7, with 15 bases in between. Germline CDR1 SEHNR, CDR2 FQNEAQ (reference sequence). Assay: immunoSEQ multiplex PCR; the TCRdb copy retains only in-frame clones and omits some. Seen here are tens of thousands of clones, about 90% observed once, and the top ten hold roughly 9.1%. Study-level results: Along spike, vaccine-associated CD4 TCRs were found throughout, with dominance at 160-218 and 743-854. Every sample of the repertoires postdated the peak T cell response. Donors were largely white British and mainly female; clonal diversity was possibly underestimated.

The source is an adult in good health. Sample: peripheral blood, taken on day 0 of AZD1222 vaccination. The chain employs TRBV7-9 and TRBJ2-7; D is unresolved. The CDR3 sequence: CASSPGPSQEQYF. CDR3 DNA sequence: TGTGCCAGCAGCCCCGGACCGTCGCAGGAGCAGTACTTC.